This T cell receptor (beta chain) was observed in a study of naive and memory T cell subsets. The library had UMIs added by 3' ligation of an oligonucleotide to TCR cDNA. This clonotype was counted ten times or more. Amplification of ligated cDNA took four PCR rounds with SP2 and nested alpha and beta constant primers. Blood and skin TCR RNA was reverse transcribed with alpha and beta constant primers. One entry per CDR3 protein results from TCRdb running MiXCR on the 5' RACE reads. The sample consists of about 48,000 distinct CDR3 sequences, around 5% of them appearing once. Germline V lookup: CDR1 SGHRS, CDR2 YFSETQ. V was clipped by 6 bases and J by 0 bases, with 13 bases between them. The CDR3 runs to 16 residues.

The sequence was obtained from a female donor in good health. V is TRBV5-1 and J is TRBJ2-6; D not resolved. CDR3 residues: CASTKTLPSGANVLTF. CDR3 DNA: TGCGCCAGCACCAAGACCCTACCCTCTGGGGCCAACGTCCTGACTTTC.